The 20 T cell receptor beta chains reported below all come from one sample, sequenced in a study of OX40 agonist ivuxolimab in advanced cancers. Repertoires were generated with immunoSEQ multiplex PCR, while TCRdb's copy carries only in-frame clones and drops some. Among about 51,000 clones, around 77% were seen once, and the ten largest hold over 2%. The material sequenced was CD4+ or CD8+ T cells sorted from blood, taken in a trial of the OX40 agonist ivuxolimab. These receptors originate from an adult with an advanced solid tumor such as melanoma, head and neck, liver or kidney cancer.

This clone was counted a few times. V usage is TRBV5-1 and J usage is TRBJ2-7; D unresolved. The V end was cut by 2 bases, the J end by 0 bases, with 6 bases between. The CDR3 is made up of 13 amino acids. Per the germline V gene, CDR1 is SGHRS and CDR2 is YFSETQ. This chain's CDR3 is CASSLRVSYEQYF. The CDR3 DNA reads TGCGCCAGCAGCTTAAGGGTCTCCTACGAGCAGTACTTC.

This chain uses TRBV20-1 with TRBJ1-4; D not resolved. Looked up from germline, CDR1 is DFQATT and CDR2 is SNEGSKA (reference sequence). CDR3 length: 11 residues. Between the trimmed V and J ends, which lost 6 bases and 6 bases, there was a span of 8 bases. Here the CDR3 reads CSAQWDEKLFF. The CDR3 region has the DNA TGCAGTGCCCAGTGGGATGAAAAACTGTTTTTT.

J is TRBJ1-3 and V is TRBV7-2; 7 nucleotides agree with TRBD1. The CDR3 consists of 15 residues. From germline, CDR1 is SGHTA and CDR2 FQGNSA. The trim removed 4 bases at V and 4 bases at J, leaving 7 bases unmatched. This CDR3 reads CASSYRPGQGNTIYF. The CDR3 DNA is TGTGCCAGCAGCTACCGCCCGGGACAGGGAAACACCATATATTTT.

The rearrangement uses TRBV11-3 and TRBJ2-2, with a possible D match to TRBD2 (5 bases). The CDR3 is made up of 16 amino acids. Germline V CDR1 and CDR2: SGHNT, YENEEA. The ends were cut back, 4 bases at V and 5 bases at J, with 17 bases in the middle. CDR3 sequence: CASSSGFSAVTGELFF. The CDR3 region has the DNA TGTGCCAGCAGCTCGGGGTTCAGCGCGGTGACCGGGGAGCTGTTTTTT.

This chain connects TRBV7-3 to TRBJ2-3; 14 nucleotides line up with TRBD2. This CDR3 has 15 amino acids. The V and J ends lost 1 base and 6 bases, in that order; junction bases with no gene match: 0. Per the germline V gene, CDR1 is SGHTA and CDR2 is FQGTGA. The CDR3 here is CASSLRTSGRDTQYF. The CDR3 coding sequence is TGTGCCAGCAGCTTAAGGACTAGCGGGAGGGATACGCAGTATTTT.

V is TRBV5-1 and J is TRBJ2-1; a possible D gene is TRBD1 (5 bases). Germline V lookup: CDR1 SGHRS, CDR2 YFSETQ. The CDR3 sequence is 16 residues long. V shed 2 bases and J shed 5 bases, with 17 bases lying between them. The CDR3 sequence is CASSFGARSADNEQFF. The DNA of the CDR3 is TGCGCCAGCAGCTTTGGGGCCAGGTCCGCGGACAATGAGCAGTTCTTC. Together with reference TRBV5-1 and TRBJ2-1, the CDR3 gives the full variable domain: KAGVTQTPRYLIKTRGQQVTLSCSPISGHRSVSWYQQTPGQGLQFLFEYFSETQRNKGNFPGRFSGRQFSNSRSEMNVSTLELGDSALYLCASSFGARSADNEQFFGPGTRLTVL.

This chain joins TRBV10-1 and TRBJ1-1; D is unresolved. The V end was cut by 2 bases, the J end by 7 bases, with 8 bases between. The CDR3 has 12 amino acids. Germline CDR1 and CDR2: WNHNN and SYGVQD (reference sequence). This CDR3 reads CASSEGYGEAFF. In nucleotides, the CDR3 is TGCGCCAGCAGTGAGGGTTATGGTGAAGCTTTCTTT.

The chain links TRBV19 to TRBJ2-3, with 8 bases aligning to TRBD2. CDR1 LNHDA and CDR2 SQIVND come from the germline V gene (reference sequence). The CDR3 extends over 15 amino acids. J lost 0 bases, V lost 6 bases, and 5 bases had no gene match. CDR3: CASRGTSASTDTQYF. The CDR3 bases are TGTGCCAGTAGGGGGACTAGTGCTAGCACAGATACGCAGTATTTT.

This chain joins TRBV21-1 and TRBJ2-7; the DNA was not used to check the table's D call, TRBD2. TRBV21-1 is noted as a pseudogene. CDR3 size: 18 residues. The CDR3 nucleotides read TGTGCCAGCAGCAATCCGAACCGACTAGCGGGCCTCTCCTACGAGCAGTACTTC. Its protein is CASSNPNRLAGLSYEQYF.

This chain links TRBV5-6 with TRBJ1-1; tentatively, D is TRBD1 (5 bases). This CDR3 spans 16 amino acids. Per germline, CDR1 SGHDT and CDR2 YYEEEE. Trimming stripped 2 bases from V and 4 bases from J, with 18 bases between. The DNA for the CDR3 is TGTGCCAGCAGCTTTCGGGACTCCATAAGGGCCACTGAAGCTTTCTTT. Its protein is CASSFRDSIRATEAFF. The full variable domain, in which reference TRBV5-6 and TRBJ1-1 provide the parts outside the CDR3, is DAGVTQSPTHLIKTRGQQVTLRCSPKSGHDTVSWYQQALGQGPQFIFQYYEEEERQRGNFPDRFSGHQFPNYSSELNVNALLLGDSALYLCASSFRDSIRATEAFFGQGTRLTVV.

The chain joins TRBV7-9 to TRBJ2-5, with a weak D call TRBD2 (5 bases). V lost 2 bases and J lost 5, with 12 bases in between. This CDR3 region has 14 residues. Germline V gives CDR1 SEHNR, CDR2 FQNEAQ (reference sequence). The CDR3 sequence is CASSLRASLETQYF. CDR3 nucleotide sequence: TGTGCCAGCAGCTTAAGGGCTAGCCTTGAGACCCAGTACTTC.

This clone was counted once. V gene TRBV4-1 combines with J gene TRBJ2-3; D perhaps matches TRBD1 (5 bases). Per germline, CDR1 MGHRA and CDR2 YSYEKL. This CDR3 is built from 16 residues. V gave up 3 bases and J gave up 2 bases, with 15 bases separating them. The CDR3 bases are TGCGCCAGCAGCCACTACCAGGGCAGGGACACAGATACGCAGTATTTT. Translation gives CASSHYQGRDTDTQYF.

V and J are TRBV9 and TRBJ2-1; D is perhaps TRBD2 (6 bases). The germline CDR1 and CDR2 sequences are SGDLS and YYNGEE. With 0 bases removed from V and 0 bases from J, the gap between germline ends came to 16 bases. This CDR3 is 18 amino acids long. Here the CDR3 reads CASSVVGGTTLSYNEQFF. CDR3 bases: TGTGCCAGCAGCGTAGTCGGCGGGACGACTCTCTCCTACAATGAGCAGTTCTTC.

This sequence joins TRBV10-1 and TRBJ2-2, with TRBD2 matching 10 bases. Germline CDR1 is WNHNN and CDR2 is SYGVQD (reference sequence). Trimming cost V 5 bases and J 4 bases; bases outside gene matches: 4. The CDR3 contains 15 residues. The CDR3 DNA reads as TGCGCCAGCAGTCTAGCGGGAGCGGGCACCGGGGAGCTGTTTTTT. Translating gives CASSLAGAGTGELFF.

This CDR3 reads CSARLGGEQYF. In DNA form, the CDR3 reads TGCAGCGCCAGACTAGGGGGCGAGCAGTACTTC. The V call is TRBV29-1, the J call TRBJ2-7; D may correspond to TRBD1 or TRBD2 (6 bases each). Germline values: CDR1 SQVTM, CDR2 ANQGSEA. The CDR3 contains 11 residues. The V and J ends lost 7 bases and 6 bases respectively, with 13 bases between them.

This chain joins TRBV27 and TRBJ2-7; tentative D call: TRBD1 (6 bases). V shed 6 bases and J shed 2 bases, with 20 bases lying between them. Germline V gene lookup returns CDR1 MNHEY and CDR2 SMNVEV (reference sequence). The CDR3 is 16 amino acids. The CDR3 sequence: CASSAGQQSQPYEQYF. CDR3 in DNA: TGTGCCAGCAGCGCTGGACAGCAGTCCCAGCCCTACGAGCAGTACTTC.

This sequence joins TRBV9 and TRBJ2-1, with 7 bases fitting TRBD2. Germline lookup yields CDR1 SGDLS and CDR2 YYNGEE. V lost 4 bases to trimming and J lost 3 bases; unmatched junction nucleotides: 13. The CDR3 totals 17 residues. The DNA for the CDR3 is TGTGCCAGCAGCCTCACCTATGGGGAGGGCTACTACAATGAGCAGTTCTTC. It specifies CASSLTYGEGYYNEQFF.

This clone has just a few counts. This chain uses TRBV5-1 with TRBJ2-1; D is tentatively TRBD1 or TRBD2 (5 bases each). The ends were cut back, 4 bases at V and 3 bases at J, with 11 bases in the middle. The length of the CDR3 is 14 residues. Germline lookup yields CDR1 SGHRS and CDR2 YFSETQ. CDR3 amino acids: CASSIGTNYNEQFF. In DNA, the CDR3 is TGCGCCAGCAGCATAGGGACCAACTACAATGAGCAGTTCTTC.

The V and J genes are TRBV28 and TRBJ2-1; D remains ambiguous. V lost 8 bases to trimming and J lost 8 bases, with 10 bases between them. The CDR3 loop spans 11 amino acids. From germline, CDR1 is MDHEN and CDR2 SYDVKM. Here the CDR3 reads CASSGRYEQFF. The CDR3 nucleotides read TGTGCCAGCTCCGGCCGATATGAGCAGTTCTTC.

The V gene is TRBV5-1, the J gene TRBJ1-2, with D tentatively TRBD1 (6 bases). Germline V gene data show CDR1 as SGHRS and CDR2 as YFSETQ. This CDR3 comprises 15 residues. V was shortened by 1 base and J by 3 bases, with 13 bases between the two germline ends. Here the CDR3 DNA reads TGCGCCAGCAGCTTGAACGGCGGACAGTACTATGGCTACACCTTC. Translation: CASSLNGGQYYGYTF.